This T cell receptor beta chain was identified during a study of cytomegalovirus exposure and HLA in healthy donors (dated by TCRdb to 2015 to 2018). The study in broad terms: According to an earlier analysis of 587 of the donors, 200 million or so T cells yielded some 110 million unique TCR beta sequences and less than 300 Gb of sequence data. All discovery cohort repertoires had been generated on a single sequencing platform. The genetic ancestry cluster associated with self-reported Caucasian donors included about 81% of the roughly 390 genotyped donors. Across around 400 genotyped donors of the cohort, an average of 235,054 unique TCR beta nucleotide sequences per donor were sequenced, and approximately 19% of those sequences were non-productive. Because of strong linkage in the cohort, five DR-DQ haplotypes were treated as single units for association and clustering. Using immunosequencing, the study profiled T cell repertoires from about 620 subjects and related those repertoires to cytomegalovirus serostatus. In an earlier analysis of 500 to 650 of the donors, high-throughput TCR beta sequencing was used to judge whether each TCR beta V gene segment behaved as functional or pseudogenic. HLA typing included class I and class II loci at four-digit resolution. The number of donors typed differed by locus, with about 629-630 for A, B, C, DRB1 and DQB1, roughly 520 for DQA1, some 570 for DPA1, and 400 to 490 for DPB1. Alongside the repertoire data, information on donor age, sex, ethnicity and CMV serostatus was compiled. Rather than using new phenotypic data, the later analysis identified candidate immune exposures from TCR beta sequences and from how often those sequences occurred across donors. In a later analysis, previously published TCR beta repertoires from 600 to 850 donors were re-analyzed and high-resolution HLA genotyping was added so that TCR occurrence patterns could be studied. Around 330 gigabases of sequencing data and 70 million to 100 million unique TCR sequences made up an early release that covered approximately 650 HLA-typed donors. The study aimed to test whether cataloging public T cell receptors could reveal signatures of past pathogen exposure. In addition to the first cohort of 666 subjects, a separate validation cohort of approximately 120 different subjects was used. A later genetic analysis used genome-wide SNP genotypes for about 65% of the 666 donors, treating that subset as a discovery cohort. High-throughput TCR immunosequencing, statistical association of individual TCRs with disease status, and machine learning were combined to predict cytomegalovirus infection status.

The library was prepared using the immunoSEQ multiplex PCR assay. For the multiplex PCR, a mixture combining 60 forward primers for TCR Vbeta segments and 13 reverse primers for TCR Jbeta segments was used. Amplification of the CDR3 region of rearranged TCR beta genes was performed with a multiplex PCR assay on genomic DNA. The amplified TCR beta libraries were sequenced on the Illumina HiSeq System as 87-base-pair reads. Per the authors' processing: A later analysis counted tens of millions of unique TCR beta chains across the 700 or so repertoires, and around 9.9 million of these chains were shared by at least two donors. To remove PCR and sequencing errors, raw reads were error-corrected and collapsed into unique sequences using a nearest-neighbor algorithm that merged closely related sequences. Alignment of CDR3 sequences to IMGT reference sequences was used to assign V, D and J gene segments. Each retained sequence needed at least a six-nucleotide match to both a V gene segment and a J gene segment. A rearrangement counted as productive if the CDR3 had no stop codons and remained in frame with V and J, and every other rearrangement counted as non-productive. Following IMGT convention, CDR3 was defined as the stretch from the second conserved V-encoded cysteine to the conserved J-encoded phenylalanine. The earlier analysis of 500 to 600 of the donors excluded sequences that lacked an unambiguous match to a single V gene segment. In an earlier analysis of 450 to 700 of the donors, V segments were called functional above 56.7% productive rearrangements and were called segregating when the between-donor standard deviation exceeded 5%. A statistical classification framework was developed to diagnose cytomegalovirus status using the catalog of TCR beta chain sequences. In a later analysis, TCR nucleotide sequences were compared against IMGT/GENE-DB human TR gene sequences so that V and J genes could be assigned. Using the TCRdist pipeline, a later analysis assigned CDR3 sequences along with most-parsimonious VDJ recombination scenarios. A later analysis defined each TCR beta chain by its CDR3 amino acid sequence plus V-gene family, and excluded reads lacking a unique V-gene family. To address suspected cross-contamination and a sequencing artifact, a later analysis removed 592 highly shared, low-generation-probability nucleotide sequences. A later analysis calculated a clonal expansion index for each public chain from normalized within-repertoire ranks of inferred template counts. In a later analysis, generation probabilities were computed using a VDJ recombination model fitted to out-of-frame rearrangements, and the results were checked against IGoR. Hypergeometric tests were used in a later analysis to score TCR-TCR, TCR-HLA and TCR-CMV co-occurrence, with a repertoire-size bias correction applied to the TCR pairs. In a later analysis, false discovery rates were estimated by permuting HLA or CMV assignments 20 times. A later analysis grouped co-occurring TCRs with DBSCAN, adding TCRdist sequence similarity when clustering within HLA-allele-positive subsets. Repertoires with fewer than 30,000 or more than 120,000 public chains, plus five repertoires with anomalous nucleotide sharing, were excluded from co-occurrence clustering. The clones in this table, taken by TCRdb from immuneACCESS, are in-frame only. Not every clone is retained; where verified, under half of the shortfall comes from an unresolved V gene, and the cause of the rest is unknown. D and trimming were read from the DNA, whereas the V and J calls and clone size are those reported in that table. The sample records around 180,000 clones, around 75% of which are singletons. Clones ranked in the top ten supply about 1.4% of the sample.

In total, 630 or so healthy bone marrow donors made up the cohort. All cohort members were sampled while nominally healthy, although unrecorded immune exposures were likely present. The donor tested CMV seronegative and was one of the 352 seronegative cohort members. A peripheral blood sample was provided by each donor, and peripheral blood mononuclear cells were used for TCR beta sequencing. The Qiagen DNeasy Blood Extraction Kit was used to extract genomic DNA from the blood cell samples. The CDR3 spans 17 residues, from the cysteine through the phenylalanine. The only DNA kept is the CDR3, 51 bases in frame from the first base. Overall study outcomes, separate from this receptor: In a later analysis, most CMV-associated TCR beta chains were found to appear HLA-restricted, with HLA associations seemingly driven largely by CMV exposure. It was suggested by the authors that the approach could potentially be generalized to other disease states and immunological phenotypes. A later analysis associated 15,000 or so TCR beta sequences with specific HLA alleles at a false discovery rate of 0.05. Compared with the roughly 700-donor mean, donors in an Asian-associated ancestry cluster had fewer N-insertions in productive TCRs, according to a later genetic analysis. A later analysis found that TCR association rates varied across HLA loci, with DRB1 alleles showing the most associated TCRs and HLA-C alleles the fewest. An association between a missense DCLRE1C variant and V-gene and J-gene trimming of TCR beta chains was found in a later genetic analysis and replicated in an independent cohort. In a later analysis, HLA-associated TCR beta chains showed more clonal expansion and lower generation probabilities than non-associated chains that were equally common. Some IMGT-functional V segments, including TRBV6-2 and TRBV6-3, could not be distinguished by the 87-base-pair reads and were therefore excluded. For the cohort, immune exposure information was limited to CMV serostatus. A group of highly shared sequence variants was considered likely to be a technical artifact of the sequencing pipeline. Several of the top co-occurrence clusters appeared to be linked to parvovirus B19, influenza, CMV and Epstein-Barr virus, according to a later analysis. While some public TCRs were present in many individuals, most TCR sequences turned up only very rarely across donors. Because HLA typing was missing for some donors at each locus, association tests included only the typed subset. The classifier was reported to diagnose cytomegalovirus status with high specificity and sensitivity in both the original and validation cohorts. A further reported finding was that TCR beta sequences accurately predicted the HLA-A and HLA-B alleles for most subjects in the first cohort. Linkage disequilibrium might explain the correlated functional status among segregating V segments, but an unknown experimental factor could not be excluded. The study listed over 150 TCR beta chains as associated with cytomegalovirus. In an earlier analysis of around 500 of the donors, most TCR beta V segments appeared in productive rearrangements about 87% or about 30% of the time, broadly matching IMGT annotations. In this cohort, only TCR beta chains were sequenced, and detectable features were limited by the absence of alpha or paired-chain data. Sequencing depth was assumed to be roughly uniform across donors in the presence/absence analyses, though that assumption may not hold. The earlier analysis of about 600 of the donors excluded approximately 17 rarely observed V segments, including chromosome 9 orphons, because counts were too low. A few of the identified cytomegalovirus-associated TCR beta chains were confirmed in vitro to be specific for cytomegalovirus antigens. Assigning TCR associations to individual alleles was difficult when HLA alleles, especially DR and DQ, strongly co-occurred.

With regard to this clone: The antigen this receptor binds is unknown. The input lacks base qualities; no much larger clone sits a single base away.

The chain is encoded by TRBV21-1 joined to TRBJ2-5; the table gives TRBD1 as D, unverified against the DNA. TRBV21-1 is noted as a pseudogene. Source material: PBMCs. The receptor's source is a woman between 50 and 59 years old in good health and CMV-seronegative. The DNA sequence reads TGTGCCAGCAGCAAATGGTCAGGGGGACGGGTCCAAGAGACCCAGTACTTC. It codes for CASSKWSGGRVQETQYF.